This T cell receptor (beta chain) emerged from a study of OX40 agonist ivuxolimab in advanced cancers. For the study at large: Dosing consisted of intravenous ivuxolimab at 0.01 to 10 mg/kg every 2 weeks. Patients enrolled in dose escalation were diagnosed with hepatocellular carcinoma, melanoma, renal cell or head and neck cancer. The mean age was roughly 60 years, ranging from roughly 23 to 90, with around four fifths of participants male. Prior checkpoint blockade (anti-PD-1, anti-PD-L1 or anti-CTLA-4) was permitted; approximately 40% had it.

From germline, CDR1 is LNHDA and CDR2 SQIVND (reference sequence). The CDR3 extends over 13 amino acids. Trimming removed 6 bases from V and 1 base from J; junction bases left unmatched: 3. The assay was immunoSEQ multiplex PCR, and TCRdb's table has in-frame clones only and misses some. Of tens of thousands of clones detected, approximately 89% appear once; the ten largest clones hold over 0.7%. V is TRBV19 and J is TRBJ2-7, with 7 nucleotides matching TRBD2. This receptor was taken from an adult with an advanced solid tumor such as melanoma, head and neck, liver or kidney cancer. This sample comprised CD4+ or CD8+ T cells sorted from blood, obtained in a trial of the OX40 agonist ivuxolimab. The CDR3 nucleotides are TGTGCCAGTAGAACTAGCGTTTCCTACGAGCAGTACTTC. It encodes CASRTSVSYEQYF.